This is a list of T cell receptor beta chains from one sample in a study of cytomegalovirus exposure and HLA in healthy donors. The assay was immunoSEQ multiplex PCR, and TCRdb's table has in-frame clones only and misses some. The data contain approximately 80,000 clones, less than 85% of them seen just once; the ten biggest clones take up around 4.2%. The specimen was PBMCs. The source is a man in his 60s in good health and CMV-seronegative. The CDR3 runs from the conserved cysteine through the conserved F or W. Each record gives: CDR3 protein, CDR3 DNA, D gene, J gene, clone size, V gene. A D gene is named only where the DNA matches it firmly. Size tells how often a clone was seen (once, few, many) or the class of an expanded clone, and some rows leave it out.

CDR3 protein: CASSTHRGSDEQYF
CDR3 DNA: TGTGCCAGCAGTACTCACAGGGGGAGCGACGAGCAGTACTTC
D gene: TRBD1
J gene: TRBJ2-7
clone size: once
V gene: TRBV6-6

CDR3 protein: CASSTGTSGALKSTDTQYF
CDR3 DNA: TGTGCCAGTAGTACCGGGACTAGCGGGGCGCTTAAAAGCACAGATACGCAGTATTTT
D gene: TRBD2
J gene: TRBJ2-3
clone size: -
V gene: TRBV19

CDR3 protein: CASSPATGTKNIQYF
CDR3 DNA: TGTGCCAGCAGCCCCGCAACAGGGACCAAAAACATTCAGTACTTC
D gene: -
J gene: TRBJ2-4
clone size: few
V gene: TRBV14

CDR3 protein: CASSLGSSYEQYF
CDR3 DNA: TGTGCCAGCAGCTTGGGTAGCTCCTACGAGCAGTACTTC
D gene: -
J gene: TRBJ2-7
clone size: few
V gene: TRBV5-6

CDR3 protein: CASSFDMSRGYTF
CDR3 DNA: TGTGCCAGCAGCTTCGACATGTCGCGCGGCTACACCTTC
D gene: -
J gene: TRBJ1-2
clone size: -
V gene: TRBV5-5

CDR3 protein: CASNPGNSQETQYF
CDR3 DNA: TGTGCCAGCAATCCCGGGAACAGTCAAGAGACCCAGTACTTC
D gene: -
J gene: TRBJ2-5
clone size: -
V gene: TRBV6-1

CDR3 protein: CASSQRGGRGTDTQYF
CDR3 DNA: TGTGCCAGCAGCCAGCGGGGGGGCCGAGGCACAGATACGCAGTATTTT
D gene: TRBD2
J gene: TRBJ2-3
clone size: once
V gene: TRBV4-2

CDR3 protein: CASSDQRSDGTIYF
CDR3 DNA: TGTGCCAGCTCCGACCAGAGGTCCGACGGCACCATATATTTT
D gene: -
J gene: TRBJ1-3
clone size: -
V gene: TRBV18

CDR3 protein: CASTVTRGTGTDTQYF
CDR3 DNA: TGTGCCAGCACGGTGACCAGGGGAACGGGCACAGATACGCAGTATTTT
D gene: -
J gene: TRBJ2-3
clone size: -
V gene: TRBV2

CDR3 protein: CASTPGGYGYTF
CDR3 DNA: TGTGCCAGCACTCCAGGCGGGTATGGCTACACCTTC
D gene: -
J gene: TRBJ1-2
clone size: few
V gene: TRBV5-6

CDR3 protein: CASSQVGGTGELFF
CDR3 DNA: TGCGCCAGCAGCCAAGTGGGAGGAACCGGGGAGCTGTTTTTT
D gene: -
J gene: TRBJ2-2
clone size: -
V gene: TRBV4-1

CDR3 protein: CASSVVSSTDTQYF
CDR3 DNA: TGTGCCAGCAGCGTGGTATCGAGCACAGATACGCAGTATTTT
D gene: -
J gene: TRBJ2-3
clone size: -
V gene: TRBV5-6

CDR3 protein: CASRTSAYTDTQYF
CDR3 DNA: TGTGCCAGCAGGACTAGCGCATACACAGATACGCAGTATTTT
D gene: TRBD2
J gene: TRBJ2-3
clone size: -
V gene: TRBV6-4

CDR3 protein: CASSYATGGSTEAFF
CDR3 DNA: TGTGCCAGCAGTTACGCGACAGGGGGTAGCACTGAAGCTTTCTTT
D gene: TRBD1
J gene: TRBJ1-1
clone size: -
V gene: TRBV6-6

CDR3 protein: CSGLLDREGNYGYTF
CDR3 DNA: TGCAGCGGTTTACTCGACAGGGAAGGAAACTATGGCTACACCTTC
D gene: TRBD1
J gene: TRBJ1-2
clone size: -
V gene: TRBV29-1

CDR3 protein: CASMDQGLGDTQYF
CDR3 DNA: TGTGCCAGTATGGATCAGGGGCTGGGAGATACGCAGTATTTT
D gene: -
J gene: TRBJ2-3
clone size: -
V gene: TRBV19

CDR3 protein: CASSGPQGAFEKLFF
CDR3 DNA: TGTGCCAGCAGCGGGCCACAGGGGGCGTTTGAAAAACTGTTTTTT
D gene: TRBD1
J gene: TRBJ1-4
clone size: -
V gene: TRBV11-2

CDR3 protein: CASSFSGIYEQYF
CDR3 DNA: TGTGCCAGCAGCTTTAGCGGGATCTACGAGCAGTACTTC
D gene: TRBD2
J gene: TRBJ2-7
clone size: -
V gene: TRBV7-2

CDR3 protein: CASSLALAGYNEQFF
CDR3 DNA: TGTGCCAGCAGTTTGGCATTAGCGGGTTACAATGAGCAGTTCTTC
D gene: TRBD2
J gene: TRBJ2-1
clone size: -
V gene: TRBV27

CDR3 protein: CAISEPGPWGYTF
CDR3 DNA: TGTGCCATCAGTGAGCCAGGCCCCTGGGGCTACACCTTC
D gene: -
J gene: TRBJ1-2
clone size: -
V gene: TRBV10-3

CDR3 protein: CSVEETGNEFGANVLTF
CDR3 DNA: TGCAGCGTTGAGGAGACAGGGAACGAGTTTGGGGCCAACGTCCTGACTTTC
D gene: TRBD1
J gene: TRBJ2-6
clone size: -
V gene: TRBV29-1

CDR3 protein: CASSPVPRGTDTQYF
CDR3 DNA: TGTGCTAGCAGCCCTGTGCCGAGGGGCACAGATACGCAGTATTTT
D gene: -
J gene: TRBJ2-3
clone size: -
V gene: TRBV7-7

CDR3 protein: CASSVDSGSQETQYF
CDR3 DNA: TGTGCCAGCAGCGTAGATTCGGGATCCCAAGAGACCCAGTACTTC
D gene: -
J gene: TRBJ2-5
clone size: -
V gene: TRBV9

CDR3 protein: CASRENWRNTEAFF
CDR3 DNA: TGTGCCAGCAGGGAGAACTGGCGGAACACTGAAGCTTTCTTT
D gene: -
J gene: TRBJ1-1
clone size: few
V gene: TRBV2

CDR3 protein: CAWTGSGGGTEAFF
CDR3 DNA: TGTGCCTGGACTGGATCTGGGGGGGGCACTGAAGCTTTCTTT
D gene: -
J gene: TRBJ1-1
clone size: -
V gene: TRBV30

CDR3 protein: CASSPLQQGPEAFF
CDR3 DNA: TGTGCCAGCTCACCACTTCAACAGGGTCCTGAAGCTTTCTTT
D gene: -
J gene: TRBJ1-1
clone size: -
V gene: TRBV18

CDR3 protein: CASSYAGTGSGNTIYF
CDR3 DNA: TGTGCCAGCAGTTACGCAGGGACAGGGTCTGGAAACACCATATATTTT
D gene: TRBD1
J gene: TRBJ1-3
clone size: -
V gene: TRBV6-6